The rows below give T cell receptor beta chains drawn from one sample of a study of cytomegalovirus exposure and HLA in healthy donors. Profiling relied on immunoSEQ multiplex PCR, and the TCRdb table lists in-frame clones only, not all of them. Found here are roughly 180,000 clones, 60% to 80% of them singletons; the top ten hold roughly an eighth. Sequencing was carried out using PBMCs. The receptors shown here come from a man aged 50-60 years in good health and CMV-seropositive. The CDR3 runs from the conserved cysteine through the conserved F or W. The order of the fields is D gene, clone size, J gene, V gene, CDR3 protein, CDR3 DNA. A D gene is named only where the DNA matches it firmly. Clone size is given for some rows only: seen once, a few or many times, or a class if the clone is expanded.

d_call: TRBD2; clone_size: once; j_call: TRBJ2-5; v_call: TRBV7-9; cdr3_aa: CASSSFRGGKQETQYF; cdr3_nt: TGTGCCAGCAGCTCCTTTCGGGGGGGCAAGCAAGAGACCCAGTACTTC
d_call: NA; clone_size: NA; j_call: TRBJ2-1; v_call: TRBV20-1; cdr3_aa: CSARDREQFF; cdr3_nt: TGCAGTGCTAGAGATCGGGAGCAGTTCTTC
d_call: NA; clone_size: few; j_call: TRBJ1-4; v_call: TRBV18; cdr3_aa: CASSPYASWGTNEKLFF; cdr3_nt: TGTGCCAGCTCACCATACGCTTCTTGGGGCACTAATGAAAAACTGTTTTTT
d_call: NA; clone_size: NA; j_call: TRBJ1-1; v_call: TRBV5-1; cdr3_aa: CASSFLYDLRQNTEAFF; cdr3_nt: TGCGCCAGCAGCTTTTTATACGACCTGAGACAGAACACTGAAGCTTTCTTT
d_call: NA; clone_size: NA; j_call: TRBJ1-6; v_call: TRBV18; cdr3_aa: CASSPSGVNSPLHF; cdr3_nt: TGTGCCAGCTCACCATCAGGGGTTAATTCACCCCTCCACTTT
d_call: NA; clone_size: NA; j_call: TRBJ2-1; v_call: TRBV11-2; cdr3_aa: CASSLLAGPSFF; cdr3_nt: TGTGCCAGCAGCTTATTGGCAGGACCTAGCTTCTTC
d_call: NA; clone_size: NA; j_call: TRBJ1-1; v_call: TRBV5-1; cdr3_aa: CASSQDRGTAGKTEAFF; cdr3_nt: TGCGCCAGCAGCCAAGATCGGGGAACCGCCGGAAAAACTGAAGCTTTCTTT
d_call: NA; clone_size: once; j_call: TRBJ1-2; v_call: TRBV5-6; cdr3_aa: CASSLGRVGGYTF; cdr3_nt: TGTGCCAGCAGCTTGGGCAGGGTCGGTGGCTACACCTTC
d_call: NA; clone_size: NA; j_call: TRBJ1-1; v_call: TRBV28; cdr3_aa: CASSWGVPTEAFF; cdr3_nt: TGTGCCAGCAGTTGGGGGGTTCCCACTGAAGCTTTCTTT
d_call: NA; clone_size: NA; j_call: TRBJ1-5; v_call: TRBV28; cdr3_aa: CASRTPSGQPQHF; cdr3_nt: TGTGCCAGCAGAACCCCGTCGGGGCAGCCCCAGCATTTT
d_call: NA; clone_size: NA; j_call: TRBJ2-5; v_call: TRBV4-1; cdr3_aa: CASRRAALAVQETQYF; cdr3_nt: TGCGCCAGCAGACGAGCGGCACTAGCAGTGCAGGAGACCCAGTACTTC
d_call: TRBD1; clone_size: NA; j_call: TRBJ2-1; v_call: TRBV27; cdr3_aa: CASSFLGQGMSEQFF; cdr3_nt: TGTGCCAGCAGTTTCCTAGGACAGGGCATGAGTGAGCAGTTCTTC
d_call: TRBD2; clone_size: NA; j_call: TRBJ2-1; v_call: TRBV27; cdr3_aa: CATPYQSPRTSGCSYNEQFF; cdr3_nt: TGTGCCACCCCATACCAAAGCCCCAGGACTAGCGGCTGCTCCTACAATGAGCAGTTCTTC
d_call: NA; clone_size: NA; j_call: TRBJ1-2; v_call: TRBV19; cdr3_aa: CASSIWEGAPYGYTF; cdr3_nt: TGTGCCAGTAGTATCTGGGAGGGAGCGCCCTATGGCTACACCTTC
d_call: NA; clone_size: few; j_call: TRBJ1-2; v_call: TRBV7-9; cdr3_aa: CASSFDSLYGYTF; cdr3_nt: TGTGCCAGCAGCTTCGACAGCTTATATGGCTACACCTTC
d_call: TRBD2; clone_size: NA; j_call: TRBJ2-3; v_call: TRBV4-1; cdr3_aa: CASSQEAGTSLRTDTQYF; cdr3_nt: TGCGCCAGCAGCCAAGAGGCTGGGACTAGCCTACGCACAGATACGCAGTATTTT
d_call: NA; clone_size: NA; j_call: TRBJ1-1; v_call: TRBV27; cdr3_aa: CASRPSGLLEAFF; cdr3_nt: TGTGCCAGCAGGCCGTCGGGGTTACTGGAAGCTTTCTTT
d_call: NA; clone_size: NA; j_call: TRBJ1-5; v_call: TRBV19; cdr3_aa: CASSTGEGFSNQPQHF; cdr3_nt: TGTGCCAGTAGTACAGGGGAAGGTTTTAGCAATCAGCCCCAGCATTTT
d_call: NA; clone_size: few; j_call: TRBJ2-4; v_call: TRBV7-2; cdr3_aa: CASRRGGQALAKNIQYF; cdr3_nt: TGTGCCAGCAGACGCGGGGGACAGGCTCTAGCCAAAAACATTCAGTACTTC
d_call: TRBD2; clone_size: few; j_call: TRBJ2-2; v_call: TRBV4-1; cdr3_aa: CASSQAASSGGGAGELFF; cdr3_nt: TGCGCCAGCAGCCAGGCCGCCTCTAGCGGGGGTGGGGCCGGGGAGCTGTTTTTT
d_call: TRBD1; clone_size: few; j_call: TRBJ1-2; v_call: TRBV5-4; cdr3_aa: CASSFNRGNYGYTF; cdr3_nt: TGTGCCAGCAGCTTCAACAGGGGTAACTATGGCTACACCTTC
d_call: NA; clone_size: NA; j_call: TRBJ2-1; v_call: TRBV7-6; cdr3_aa: CASSLGAHNEQFF; cdr3_nt: TGTGCCAGCAGCCTGGGGGCCCACAATGAGCAGTTCTTC
d_call: TRBD2; clone_size: NA; j_call: TRBJ2-1; v_call: TRBV10-3; cdr3_aa: CAISESTSGVHNEQFF; cdr3_nt: TGTGCCATCAGTGAGTCGACTAGCGGGGTTCACAATGAGCAGTTCTTC
d_call: NA; clone_size: NA; j_call: TRBJ1-1; v_call: TRBV4-3; cdr3_aa: CASSQDRRSESQSLTEAFF; cdr3_nt: TGCGCCAGCAGCCAAGATAGACGTTCGGAATCACAGAGTCTCACTGAAGCTTTCTTT
d_call: TRBD1; clone_size: NA; j_call: TRBJ1-4; v_call: TRBV4-1; cdr3_aa: CASSQSGTGYEKLFF; cdr3_nt: TGCGCCAGCAGCCAATCCGGGACAGGTTATGAAAAACTGTTTTTT
d_call: NA; clone_size: NA; j_call: TRBJ2-5; v_call: TRBV28; cdr3_aa: CASSFTLARGETQYF; cdr3_nt: TGTGCCAGCAGTTTCACGCTCGCGCGAGGGGAGACCCAGTACTTC
d_call: TRBD1; clone_size: NA; j_call: TRBJ2-1; v_call: TRBV5-1; cdr3_aa: CASSSGQGYNEQFF; cdr3_nt: TGCGCCAGCAGCTCGGGACAGGGCTACAATGAGCAGTTCTTC
d_call: TRBD1; clone_size: NA; j_call: TRBJ2-7; v_call: TRBV29-1; cdr3_aa: CSVPQTGAGEQYF; cdr3_nt: TGCAGCGTTCCTCAGACAGGGGCAGGGGAGCAGTACTTC
d_call: NA; clone_size: NA; j_call: TRBJ2-2; v_call: TRBV6-1; cdr3_aa: CASRASVYTGELFF; cdr3_nt: TGTGCCAGCAGGGCTAGCGTATACACCGGGGAGCTGTTTTTT
d_call: TRBD1; clone_size: NA; j_call: TRBJ2-1; v_call: TRBV19; cdr3_aa: CASSMRGQGNNEQFF; cdr3_nt: TGTGCCAGTAGTATGAGGGGGCAGGGGAACAATGAGCAGTTCTTC
d_call: TRBD1; clone_size: NA; j_call: TRBJ1-1; v_call: TRBV28; cdr3_aa: CASSFIGTGNTEAFF; cdr3_nt: TGTGCCAGCAGTTTTATCGGGACAGGGAACACTGAAGCTTTCTTT
d_call: TRBD1; clone_size: once; j_call: TRBJ1-5; v_call: TRBV30; cdr3_aa: CAWATGTGDQPQHF; cdr3_nt: TGTGCCTGGGCTACCGGGACAGGGGATCAGCCCCAGCATTTT
d_call: NA; clone_size: NA; j_call: TRBJ2-3; v_call: TRBV6-5; cdr3_aa: CASSYGGYTQYF; cdr3_nt: TGTGCCAGCAGTTACGGAGGTTATACGCAGTATTTT
d_call: NA; clone_size: NA; j_call: TRBJ1-4; v_call: TRBV15; cdr3_aa: CATSRDRTEIATNEKLFF; cdr3_nt: TGTGCCACCAGCAGAGATAGGACAGAAATTGCAACTAATGAAAAACTGTTTTTT
d_call: TRBD1; clone_size: NA; j_call: TRBJ1-2; v_call: TRBV27; cdr3_aa: CASSLDRDYGYTF; cdr3_nt: TGTGCCAGCAGTCTGGACAGGGACTATGGCTACACCTTC
d_call: NA; clone_size: NA; j_call: TRBJ1-1; v_call: TRBV7-2; cdr3_aa: CASRYTGLTNTEAFF; cdr3_nt: TGTGCCAGCAGATATACAGGCTTGACGAACACTGAAGCTTTCTTT
d_call: NA; clone_size: NA; j_call: TRBJ2-3; v_call: TRBV7-9; cdr3_aa: CASSVGDSSDKDTQYF; cdr3_nt: TGTGCCAGCAGTGTGGGGGACTCGAGTGACAAAGATACGCAGTATTTT
d_call: TRBD1; clone_size: NA; j_call: TRBJ1-1; v_call: TRBV4-2; cdr3_aa: CASSQDPTGGTEAFF; cdr3_nt: TGTGCCAGCAGCCAAGATCCAACAGGGGGCACTGAAGCTTTCTTT
d_call: TRBD1; clone_size: NA; j_call: TRBJ1-4; v_call: TRBV4-3; cdr3_aa: CASSQDGRVDRGKLFF; cdr3_nt: TGCGCCAGCAGCCAAGATGGCCGGGTTGACAGGGGAAAACTGTTTTTT